This TCR beta chain was sequenced during a study of OX40 agonist ivuxolimab in advanced cancers. In the study overall: Patients undergoing dose escalation presented with hepatocellular carcinoma, melanoma, renal cell or head and neck cancer. Prior therapy, whether anti-PD-1, anti-PD-L1 or anti-CTLA-4, was allowed, and more than 35% had some.

Concerning this clone: As yet, its antigen is unknown.

The data were produced by immunoSEQ multiplex PCR, yet TCRdb's version contains in-frame clones alone and is incomplete. Seen here are 70,000 to 95,000 clones, over 75% observed once, and the top ten hold about 3.8%. Study outcomes and limitations: No antigen was identified for the clonally expanded peripheral T cells.

The clonotype was recovered from an adult with an advanced solid tumor such as melanoma, head and neck, liver or kidney cancer. Specimen: CD4+ or CD8+ T cells sorted from blood, collected in a trial of the OX40 agonist ivuxolimab.

The CDR3 loop reads CATSSNEKLFF. The CDR3, as DNA: TGTGCCACCTCCAGTAATGAAAAACTGTTTTTT. The V gene is TRBV28, the J gene TRBJ1-4, with D unclear. The CDR3 extends over 11 amino acids. Trimming left V 10 bases short and J 4 bases short, with 7 bases between. Germline CDR1 reads MDHEN; CDR2 reads SYDVKM.